These 5 T cell receptor beta chains originate from one sample sequenced in a study of Ad26.COV2.S vaccination and SARS-CoV-2 variants. Sequencing was performed with immunoSEQ multiplex PCR; in TCRdb, only in-frame clones are kept and a portion is missing. This sample yields about 350,000 clones, of which about 92% are seen a single time; 3% to 5% belongs to the top ten. The sequenced sample was peripheral blood, obtained after recovery from COVID-19. The receptor set was obtained from a human donor who had recovered from COVID-19.

This rearrangement joins TRBV7-2 to TRBJ2-7; 7 bases map to TRBD2. V lost 5 bases and J lost 1; bases outside the gene matches: 5. Germline CDR1 reads SGHTA; CDR2 reads FQGNSA. The CDR3 runs 14 residues. The CDR3 loop is CASSPTSVSYEQYF. In DNA form, the CDR3 reads TGTGCCAGCAGCCCTACTAGCGTGTCCTACGAGCAGTACTTC.

V is TRBV2 and J is TRBJ1-1; D is ambiguous. Trimming removed 8 bases from V and 2 bases from J, with 15 bases in between. Germline lookup yields CDR1 SNHLY and CDR2 FYNNEI. The CDR3 is 14 amino acids. This CDR3 reads CASFATATNTEAFF. DNA of the CDR3: TGTGCCAGCTTCGCAACAGCCACCAACACTGAAGCTTTCTTT.

The chain uses TRBV6-1 and TRBJ1-5; TRBD1 might be the D (6 bases). CDR3 size: 16 residues. V lost 4 bases and J 2 bases, leaving 15 bases between the germline ends. Germline CDR1 MNHNS, CDR2 SASEGT. CDR3 sequence reads: CASSGAQGWGNQPQHF. For the CDR3, the DNA is TGTGCCAGCAGTGGAGCTCAGGGGTGGGGCAATCAGCCCCAGCATTTT.

The chain uses TRBV20-1 and TRBJ1-5, with a weak D call TRBD1 (6 bases). CDR1 and CDR2 from the germline V gene are DFQATT and SNEGSKA (reference sequence). V dropped 4 bases and J dropped 4 bases, with 26 bases sitting between them. The CDR3 is 18 amino acids. This chain's CDR3 is CSAIERHMWTDYNQPQHF. The CDR3 coding sequence is TGCAGTGCTATTGAAAGGCATATGTGGACAGACTATAATCAGCCCCAGCATTTT.

This clone is a singleton in its sample. V gene TRBV6-5 combines with J gene TRBJ2-1, with 11 nucleotides matching TRBD2. Germline CDR1 MNHEY, CDR2 SVGAGI. This CDR3 spans 15 amino acids. Germline trimming cut 7 bases from V and 6 bases from J; bases unmatched to any gene: 8. CDR3 sequence reads: CASNPLAGGRNEQFF. The CDR3 region has the DNA TGTGCCAGCAACCCCTTAGCGGGGGGGCGCAATGAGCAGTTCTTC.